This TCR beta chain appears in the sequencing data of a study of a mutant IDH1 vaccine in newly diagnosed glioma. Across the whole study: Treatment recipients were approximately 60% male and 37.5% female, and their mean age was roughly 40 years. Standard pretreatment was either radiotherapy, temozolomide, or, for most, radiochemotherapy with temozolomide.

A word on this clone: Its antigen is not identified.

TCRdb's table, derived via immunoSEQ multiplex PCR, lists solely in-frame clones and lacks some. The data contain 98,000 or so clones, about 87% of them singletons. General observations from the study: Patients mounted vaccine-induced immune responses in 90% to 95% of cases.

Germline CDR1 is LNHDA and CDR2 is SQIVND (reference sequence). Trimming removed 3 bases at V and 4 bases at J, with 15 bases between. This CDR3 spans 16 amino acids. This sample's time point: baseline, week 1 (first vaccination visit). Treatment noted: pre-vaccination baseline after standard-of-care therapy. There were new WHO grade 3 or 4 astrocytomas in the donors, and these were IDH1-mutant and ATRX-lost. This sequence originates from a woman aged 45-65 years with glioma. The material was PBMCs, obtained from a glioma patient treated with radiotherapy, temozolomide or both. J is TRBJ2-2 and V is TRBV19; D may be TRBD1 (6 bases). The CDR3 loop is CASSITAGVTTGELFF. CDR3 DNA: TGTGCCAGTAGTATTACGGCAGGGGTTACCACCGGGGAGCTGTTTTTT.